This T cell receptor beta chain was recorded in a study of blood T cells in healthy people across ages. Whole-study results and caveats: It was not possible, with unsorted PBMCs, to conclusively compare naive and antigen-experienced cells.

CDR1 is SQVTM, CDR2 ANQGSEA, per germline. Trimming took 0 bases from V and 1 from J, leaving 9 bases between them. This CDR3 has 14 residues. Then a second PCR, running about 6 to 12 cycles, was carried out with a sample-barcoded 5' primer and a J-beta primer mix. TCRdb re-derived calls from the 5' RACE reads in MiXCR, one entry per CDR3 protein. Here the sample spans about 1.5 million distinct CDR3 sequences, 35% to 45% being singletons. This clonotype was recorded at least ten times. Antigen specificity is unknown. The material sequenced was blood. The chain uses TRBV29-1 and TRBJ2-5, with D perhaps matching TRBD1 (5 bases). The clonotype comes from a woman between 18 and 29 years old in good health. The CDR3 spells CSVEDRRGQETQYF. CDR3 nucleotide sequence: TGCAGCGTTGAAGATCGTAGGGGCCAAGAGACCCAGTACTTC. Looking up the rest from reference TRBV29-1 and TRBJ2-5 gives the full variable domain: SAVISQKPSRDICQRGTSLTIQCQVDSQVTMMFWYRQQPGQSLTLIATANQGSEATYESGFVIDKFPISRPNLTFSTLTVSNMSPEDSSIYLCSVEDRRGQETQYFGPGTRLLVL.